The next 5 T cell receptor beta chains were all read from a single sample in a study of T cells in Graves' hyperthyroidism and ophthalmopathy. What was amplified from RNA transcripts were TCR beta CDR3 regions. TCR CDR3 underwent first-round RT-PCR with the HTBI primer set. TCRdb ran MiXCR on the multiplex PCR reads and lists one entry per CDR3 protein. The sample has around 340,000 distinct CDR3 sequences; about 15% are singletons. Sequenced material: blood. These receptors all come from a man aged 25-45 years with Graves' hyperthyroidism.

There are many counts of this clonotype. The rearrangement uses TRBV2 and TRBJ1-2, with TRBD1 matching over 9 bases. The V and J ends lost 4 bases and 5 bases, in that order; junction bases with no gene match: 5. Germline CDR1 reads SNHLY; CDR2 reads FYNNEI. The CDR3 is made up of 14 amino acids. CDR3 region: CASSGTGALYGYTF. The DNA of the CDR3 is TGTGCCAGCAGTGGGACAGGGGCTTTGTATGGCTACACCTTC.

This clonotype has a count of ten or more. This rearrangement joins TRBV12-3 or TRBV12-4 to TRBJ2-1; 9 nucleotides agree with TRBD1. This CDR3 spans 15 amino acids. Trimming took 6 bases from V and 5 from J; bases not matched to a gene: 8. CDR3 protein: CASSQTGTGHNEQFF. In nucleotides, the CDR3 is TGTGCCAGCAGCCAAACCGGGACAGGGCACAATGAGCAGTTCTTC.

The sample holds a few counts of this clonotype. The chain recombines TRBV24-1 with TRBJ2-2; 10 bases fit TRBD2. The CDR3 sequence is 17 residues long. The germline V gene encodes CDR1 KGHDR and CDR2 SFDVKD. J gave up 1 base and V 8 bases, and 9 bases lay outside the gene matches. CDR3 protein: CATTAESGRGNTGELFF. The CDR3 nucleotides read TGTGCCACCACGGCCGAGAGCGGGAGGGGGAACACCGGGGAGCTGTTTTTT.

The rearrangement links TRBV12-3 or TRBV12-4 to TRBJ1-2; no firm D call. The germline V and J ends were trimmed by 8 bases and 3 bases, with 22 bases remaining between them. The CDR3 runs 16 residues. CDR3 amino acids: CASRMDLTDPHYGYTF. CDR3 in DNA: TGTGCCAGCCGAATGGACTTGACGGATCCTCACTATGGCTACACCTTC.

This clonotype was found many times. The rearrangement uses TRBV28 and TRBJ2-2; 7 nucleotides agree with TRBD2. This CDR3 spans 17 amino acids. Germline V gives CDR1 MDHEN, CDR2 SYDVKM. With 6 bases clipped from V and 6 bases from J, the junction kept 16 bases outside the gene matches. The CDR3 region is CASRGREYFLGAGELFF. The CDR3 nucleotides are TGTGCCAGCAGGGGGCGGGAGTATTTTCTTGGCGCCGGGGAGCTGTTTTTT.